These 26 T cell receptor beta chains were sequenced from one sample in a study of T cells in tuberculosis. Using immunoSEQ multiplex PCR, the repertoire was profiled, and TCRdb retains in-frame clones only, with some absent. The table has roughly 61,000 clones, approximately 88% seen once. After thawing and overnight rest, PBMC were stained with GMM-loaded CD1B tetramer, viability dye and anti-CD3 for sorting. C32 glucose monomycolate from Rhodococcus equi was loaded onto the CD1B tetramers. Sequencing was carried out using CD1b-GMM tetramer-negative cells sorted from PBMCs. The receptors shown here come from an adult woman with latent tuberculosis.

The genes are TRBV5-6 and TRBJ1-2, with TRBD1 identical over 8 bases. V lost 0 bases, J lost 7 bases, and 8 bases stayed unmatched. Germline values: CDR1 SGHDT, CDR2 YYEEEE. This CDR3 has 15 amino acids. CDR3 in DNA: TGTGCCAGCAGCTTGGCTTGGGGACAGGTCGCTGGCTACACCTTC. Translated, it gives CASSLAWGQVAGYTF.

The chain recombines TRBV28 with TRBJ1-1; D is possibly TRBD1 (6 bases). The CDR3 spans 13 residues. In germline, CDR1 is MDHEN, CDR2 SYDVKM. V lost 6 bases, J lost 4 bases, and 12 bases lay in between. In nucleotides, the CDR3 is TGTGCCAGCAGATCCAGGGGAACCACTGAAGCTTTCTTT. Translation gives CASRSRGTTEAFF.

The chain recombines TRBV6-5 with TRBJ1-4; perhaps TRBD1 as D (5 bases). The CDR3 length is 13 residues. Trimming stripped 6 bases from V and 3 bases from J, with 8 bases between. The germline V gene has CDR1 MNHEY and CDR2 SVGAGI. The DNA of the CDR3 is TGTGCCAGCAGCGTGGGGCCTAATGAAAAACTGTTTTTT. Protein: CASSVGPNEKLFF.

The CDR3 sequence is CASRTGGNTEAFF. The CDR3 region has the DNA TGTGCCAGCAGGACAGGGGGTAACACTGAAGCTTTCTTT. The chain couples TRBV5-4 to TRBJ1-1, with 9 positions matching TRBD1. V dropped 5 bases and J dropped 2; count of bases not matched to a gene: 1. The CDR3 has 13 residues. The germline V gene has CDR1 SGHNT and CDR2 YYREEE (reference sequence).

The gene calls are TRBV28 and TRBJ1-2; 9 positions agree with TRBD1. The CDR3 extends over 14 amino acids. V lost 5 bases to trimming and J lost 9 bases; unmatched junction nucleotides: 10. The germline gives CDR1 MDHEN, CDR2 SYDVKM. The DNA of the CDR3 is TGTGCCAGCAGTCCCCTCGACAGGGGGATGAGCTACACCTTC. This codes for CASSPLDRGMSYTF.

The chain has TRBV30 and TRBJ2-1; 9 positions agree with TRBD2. From germline, CDR1 is GTSNPN and CDR2 SVGIG (reference sequence). CDR3 size: 13 residues. The ends lost 5 bases at V and 7 bases at J; junction bases unmatched: 6. CDR3 nucleotides: TGTGCCTGGGTAGCGGGAGCGGGTAATGAGCAGTTCTTC. Protein product: CAWVAGAGNEQFF.

V gene TRBV7-3 combines with J gene TRBJ2-3, with 8 nucleotides matching TRBD2. CDR1 is SGHTA and CDR2 is FQGTGA in the germline V gene. The CDR3 is 16 amino acids. V shed 1 base, J shed 3 bases, and the junction held 6 bases outside the gene matches. The DNA for the CDR3 is TGTGCCAGCAGCTTAATGGGCGGGAGGACAACAGATACGCAGTATTTT. Amino acids: CASSLMGGRTTDTQYF.

This sequence joins TRBV19 and TRBJ2-7; 9 bases match TRBD1. The CDR3 runs 14 residues. CDR1 and CDR2 from the germline V gene are LNHDA and SQIVND (reference sequence). V lost 3 bases and J lost 2; bases outside the gene matches: 2. CDR3: CASSIWDRAYEQYF. CDR3 DNA sequence: TGTGCCAGTAGTATTTGGGACAGGGCCTACGAGCAGTACTTC.

In DNA form, the CDR3 reads TGCGCCAGCAGCAGGACAGGGGAGAATGAGCAGTTCTTC. Translation gives CASSRTGENEQFF. This chain uses TRBV4-1 with TRBJ2-1; 9 nucleotides agree with TRBD1. CDR1 is MGHRA, CDR2 YSYEKL, per germline. With V trimmed by 5 bases and J by 7 bases, 3 bases remained unmatched. There are 13 residues in the CDR3.

J is TRBJ2-3 and V is TRBV15; 12 bases agree with TRBD1. Germline lookup yields CDR1 LNHNV and CDR2 YYDKDF (reference sequence). V lost 5 bases to trimming and J lost 4 bases; unmatched junction nucleotides: 7. CDR3 length equals 16 residues. The CDR3 nucleotides are TGTGCCACCAGCGGGGGGACAGGGGGCTTATCAGATACGCAGTATTTT. Translating it yields CATSGGTGGLSDTQYF.

This rearrangement joins TRBV28 to TRBJ1-5, with unresolved D. Trimming cost V 3 bases and J 4 bases, with 10 bases left between them. The CDR3 is 14 amino acids. Germline loops: CDR1 MDHEN, CDR2 SYDVKM. The CDR3, as DNA: TGTGCCAGCAGTTTCCACCACCGGAATCAGCCCCAGCATTTT. Translated, it gives CASSFHHRNQPQHF.

This clone was detected only a few times. This chain links TRBV30 with TRBJ1-3; 7 bases are a match to TRBD1. V shed 3 bases and J 0 bases; nucleotides not matched to a gene: 5. CDR3 size: 15 residues. Germline CDR1 is GTSNPN and CDR2 is SVGIG (reference sequence). In DNA, the CDR3 is TGTGCCTGGAGAGGGGGCCCTAACTCTGGAAACACCATATATTTT. The encoded protein is CAWRGGPNSGNTIYF.

Comments on this clone: Other nucleotide sequences in the sample specify the same CDR3. V usage is TRBV5-6 and J usage is TRBJ1-1; a weak D match, TRBD1 (5 bases). CDR1 SGHDT and CDR2 YYEEEE come from the germline V gene. The V end was cut by 4 bases, the J end by 7 bases, with 23 bases between. The CDR3 has 16 amino acids. The CDR3 loop is CASSRTGTGVLGEAFF. As DNA, the CDR3 is TGTGCCAGCAGCAGGACCGGGACGGGGGTTTTAGGTGAAGCTTTCTTT.

The V gene is TRBV7-9, the J gene TRBJ1-4; D gene ambiguous. Germline V gene lookup returns CDR1 SEHNR and CDR2 FQNEAQ (reference sequence). This CDR3 has 17 residues. Between the trimmed V and J ends, which lost 2 bases and 2 bases, there was a span of 15 bases. The CDR3, as DNA: TGTGCCAGCAGCTTATCGGGCTTGGGAGACACTAATGAAAAACTGTTTTTT. Its protein is CASSLSGLGDTNEKLFF.

This clone was seen once. V is TRBV2 and J is TRBJ2-3; the match to TRBD1 covers 8 bases. This CDR3 has 15 residues. CDR1 and CDR2 from the germline V gene are SNHLY and FYNNEI. V shed 5 bases and J 5 bases; nucleotides not matched to a gene: 9. CDR3 sequence: CASSPGQAQKDTQYF. The CDR3 DNA sequence: TGTGCCAGCAGTCCGGGACAGGCACAAAAAGATACGCAGTATTTT.

This sequence joins TRBV6-6 and TRBJ2-7, with 7 bases identical to TRBD1. V dropped 2 bases and J dropped 3; count of bases not matched to a gene: 7. Germline CDR1 reads MNHNY; CDR2 reads SVGAGI (reference sequence). The CDR3 contains 15 residues. In DNA form, the CDR3 reads TGTGCCAGCAGTTACGACAGGGCGGAATACTACGAGCAGTACTTC. Translating it yields CASSYDRAEYYEQYF.

J is TRBJ2-1 and V is TRBV19; 7 nucleotides agree with TRBD2. The CDR3 length is 13 residues. V shed 3 bases, J shed 5 bases, and the junction held 1 base outside the gene matches. The germline CDR1 and CDR2 sequences are LNHDA and SQIVND (reference sequence). The CDR3 DNA reads TGTGCCAGTAGTATTCTAGCGGACAATGAGCAGTTCTTC. Its translation: CASSILADNEQFF.

V is TRBV18 and J is TRBJ2-7; D ambiguous. The CDR3 consists of 15 residues. In germline, CDR1 is KGHSH, CDR2 LQKENI. V dropped 3 bases and J dropped 3 bases, with 15 bases sitting between them. CDR3 nucleotides: TGTGCCAGCTCACCCGCTGGTCGTACCTACTACGAGCAGTACTTC. This encodes CASSPAGRTYYEQYF.

The V call is TRBV5-1, the J call TRBJ2-1, with D uncertain. Trimming cost V 1 base and J 8 bases, with 4 bases left between them. In germline, CDR1 is SGHRS, CDR2 YFSETQ. The CDR3 runs to 11 residues. CDR3 in DNA: TGCGCCAGCAGCTTGCATGATGAGCAGTTCTTC. It encodes CASSLHDEQFF.

The chain links TRBV18 to TRBJ1-3, with TRBD1 as a possible D gene (5 bases). The CDR3 spans 19 residues. Germline V gene lookup returns CDR1 KGHSH and CDR2 LQKENI. V lost 1 base to trimming and J lost 0 bases, with 19 bases between them. The CDR3 sequence: CASSPLGGTDLSSGNTIYF. CDR3 sequence (DNA): TGTGCCAGCTCACCACTTGGGGGGACGGATCTATCCTCTGGAAACACCATATATTTT. Based on the CDR3 plus reference TRBV18 and TRBJ1-3, the full variable domain is NAGVMQNPRHLVRRRGQEARLRCSPMKGHSHVYWYRQLPEEGLKFMVYLQKENIIDESGMPKERFSAEFPKEGPSILRIQQVVRGDSAAYFCASSPLGGTDLSSGNTIYFGEGSWLTVV.

Written as DNA, the CDR3 is TGTGCCAGCAGGTTGGGGCGGAAAGAGACCCAGTACTTC. Encoded protein: CASRLGRKETQYF. V and J are TRBV6-5 and TRBJ2-5; tentatively, D is TRBD1 (5 bases). CDR3 length: 13 residues. Germline CDR1 and CDR2: MNHEY and SVGAGI. Trimming pared 6 bases from V and 3 bases from J, leaving 11 bases between.

This chain uses TRBV5-1 with TRBJ1-6; D unresolved. Trimming cost V 5 bases and J 0 bases, with 3 bases left between them. CDR3 length: 13 amino acids. The germline CDR1 and CDR2 sequences are SGHRS and YFSETQ. The CDR3: CASRSSYNSPLHF. The CDR3 DNA reads TGCGCCAGCAGGAGCTCCTATAATTCACCCCTCCACTTT.

V usage is TRBV19 and J usage is TRBJ1-2, with a possible D match to TRBD1 (6 bases). Germline V gives CDR1 LNHDA, CDR2 SQIVND (reference sequence). This CDR3 spans 14 amino acids. Trimming stripped 8 bases from V and 5 bases from J, with 18 bases between. CDR3 nucleotides: TGTGCCAGTCGTACGGGACATACGCTTTATGGCTACACCTTC. This sequence encodes CASRTGHTLYGYTF.

This chain links TRBV6-6 with TRBJ2-7, with a tentative D call TRBD2 (6 bases). This CDR3 contains 14 residues. Trimming removed 0 bases at V and 2 bases at J, with 8 bases between. Germline loops: CDR1 MNHNY, CDR2 SVGAGI (reference sequence). CDR3 nucleotides: TGTGCCAGCAGTTACTCGGAGGGAACCTACGAGCAGTACTTC. Its protein product is CASSYSEGTYEQYF.

The V and J genes are TRBV2 and TRBJ2-3, with 8 nucleotides matching TRBD2. This CDR3 is 16 amino acids long. The ends lost 4 bases at V and 1 base at J; junction bases unmatched: 7. CDR1 and CDR2 (germline): SNHLY, FYNNEI. This chain's CDR3 is CASSVGGGIGTDTQYF. The CDR3 DNA reads TGTGCCAGCAGTGTCGGCGGGGGGATTGGCACAGATACGCAGTATTTT.

This chain joins TRBV2 and TRBJ1-1; 9 positions match TRBD1. V lost 6 bases, J lost 1 base, and 6 bases stayed unmatched. This CDR3 spans 15 amino acids. Germline V CDR1 and CDR2: SNHLY, FYNNEI. CDR3 in DNA: TGTGCCAGCAGCCCGCCGACAGGGGGGAACACTGAAGCTTTCTTT. Its translation is CASSPPTGGNTEAFF.